The sequence of this T cell receptor (beta chain) was determined in a study of T-cell memory formation after mild COVID-19. Germline values: CDR1 MGHRA, CDR2 YSYEKL. V gave up 1 base and J gave up 6 bases, with 4 bases separating them. The CDR3 is 11 amino acids. Of note for this clonotype: Its antigen is as yet unknown.

TCRdb re-called the 5' RACE reads through MiXCR, storing one row per CDR3 protein. Among 250,000 to 300,000 distinct CDR3 sequences listed, around 15% were seen once. General study points: In pre-infection memory, a portion of responding clones appeared, which suggested that cross-reactive memory joined.

Material for sequencing was PBMCs or a T cell subset sorted from them (not recorded which). The chain has TRBV4-1 and TRBJ2-7; D uncertain. The source is a man in his late teens or twenties who had mild COVID-19 (a few samples of this study predate the infection). Cell type and time point are not known. Here the CDR3 reads CASSQVFEQYF. DNA of the CDR3: TGCGCCAGCAGCCAAGTGTTCGAGCAGTACTTC.